Below, 26 T cell receptor beta chains from the same sample are listed, as sequenced in a study of blood T cell repertoires in COVID-19. Libraries were prepared by immunoSEQ multiplex PCR; TCRdb keeps only in-frame clonotypes and omits some of them. Of 320,000 or so clones in the sample, approximately 88% were seen once. The sequenced sample was PBMCs or T cells enriched from blood (not recorded which). These receptors were obtained from a man in his 60s who had recovered from COVID-19.

The chain uses TRBV5-4 and TRBJ2-3, with 10 bases matching TRBD2. The CDR3 is made up of 17 amino acids. Germline V gene lookup returns CDR1 SGHNT and CDR2 YYREEE (reference sequence). The J segment lost 0 bases and the V segment lost 2 bases, leaving 6 bases of the junction unmatched. The CDR3 DNA follows: TGTGCCAGCAGCTTCCTTCTAGCGGGAGTAAGCACAGATACGCAGTATTTT. Protein sequence: CASSFLLAGVSTDTQYF.

The chain is built from TRBV11-3 and TRBJ2-1, with a weak D call TRBD1 (5 bases). The CDR3 is 14 residues long. CDR1 and CDR2 from the germline V gene are SGHNT and YENEEA. V dropped 3 bases and J dropped 3 bases, with 9 bases sitting between them. The CDR3 bases are TGTGCCAGCAGCTTTAGGCAGGGCTACAATGAGCAGTTCTTC. This gives the protein CASSFRQGYNEQFF.

The chain employs TRBV7-9 and TRBJ2-7; 9 bases line up with TRBD2. The CDR3 has 15 residues. CDR1 and CDR2 from the germline V gene are SEHNR and FQNEAQ (reference sequence). The V segment lost 5 bases and the J segment 5 bases; nucleotides outside the gene matches: 10. Written as DNA, the CDR3 is TGTGCCAGCAGCCTCGGGACTAGCTCTGTCAACGAGCAGTACTTC. Amino acid sequence: CASSLGTSSVNEQYF.

CDR3 region: CAEGQSNQPQHF. CDR3 nucleotide sequence: TGCGCCGAAGGACAAAGCAATCAGCCCCAGCATTTT. The chain employs TRBV10-1 and TRBJ1-5; tentative D call: TRBD1 (5 bases). The CDR3 spans 12 residues. The germline gives CDR1 WNHNN, CDR2 SYGVQD (reference sequence). V gave up 11 bases and J gave up 1 base, with 9 bases separating them.

This sequence joins TRBV5-1 and TRBJ2-7; weak D call: TRBD1 (6 bases). In germline, CDR1 is SGHRS, CDR2 YFSETQ. Trimming removed 2 bases from V and 0 bases from J, with 9 bases in between. The length of the CDR3 is 14 residues. The chain's CDR3 is CASSLQGFSYEQYF. In DNA form, the CDR3 reads TGCGCCAGCAGCTTACAGGGTTTCTCCTACGAGCAGTACTTC. The full variable domain, rest sourced from reference TRBV5-1 and TRBJ2-7, is KAGVTQTPRYLIKTRGQQVTLSCSPISGHRSVSWYQQTPGQGLQFLFEYFSETQRNKGNFPGRFSGRQFSNSRSEMNVSTLELGDSALYLCASSLQGFSYEQYFGPGTRLTVT.

The chain has TRBV29-1 and TRBJ2-5, with 10 positions matching TRBD2. CDR1 is SQVTM, CDR2 ANQGSEA, per germline. The CDR3 spans 15 residues. V was pared by 5 bases and J by 1 base, with 7 bases of the junction left unmatched. In DNA, the CDR3 is TGCAGCGTTATGATTAGCGGGAGGAGCCAAGAGACCCAGTACTTC. Translated: CSVMISGRSQETQYF. Using reference TRBV29-1 and TRBJ2-5 for the parts outside the CDR3, the full variable domain is SAVISQKPSRDICQRGTSLTIQCQVDSQVTMMFWYRQQPGQSLTLIATANQGSEATYESGFVIDKFPISRPNLTFSTLTVSNMSPEDSSIYLCSVMISGRSQETQYFGPGTRLLVL.

This clone came up a few times. This chain links TRBV5-1 with TRBJ2-7; D call uncertain. V lost 2 bases and J 2 bases, leaving 11 bases between the germline ends. The V gene's germline CDR1 is SGHRS and CDR2 YFSETQ. This CDR3 has 14 amino acids. The DNA of the CDR3 is TGCGCCAGCAGCTTCGAGGTCACGACCTACGAGCAGTACTTC. It encodes CASSFEVTTYEQYF.

The chain has TRBV10-3 and TRBJ1-3; D is unclear. The CDR3 runs to 16 residues. Germline CDR1 ENHRY, CDR2 SYGVKD. V dropped 2 bases and J dropped 0 bases, with 11 bases sitting between them. Here the CDR3 reads CAISELGISSGNTIYF. The CDR3 DNA sequence: TGTGCCATCAGTGAGCTCGGGATCAGCTCTGGAAACACCATATATTTT.

The chain joins TRBV14 to TRBJ1-4; TRBD1 might be the D (6 bases). The CDR3 sequence is 16 residues long. Trimming left V 2 bases short and J 8 bases short, with 18 bases between. In germline, CDR1 is SGHDN, CDR2 FVKESK. CDR3 region: CASSQQRGRGYEKLFF. The CDR3 DNA sequence: TGTGCCAGCAGCCAACAAAGGGGCAGGGGCTACGAAAAACTGTTTTTT.

This clone has just a few counts. The chain combines TRBV7-2 with TRBJ2-1; D ambiguous. Germline V lookup: CDR1 SGHTA, CDR2 FQGNSA. V gave up 5 bases and J gave up 6 bases, with 14 bases separating them. The CDR3 sequence is 14 residues long. CDR3 loop: CASSPEPRINEQFF. CDR3 DNA: TGTGCCAGCAGCCCTGAACCCAGAATCAATGAGCAGTTCTTC.

This chain joins TRBV5-6 and TRBJ1-5; tentatively, D is TRBD1 (6 bases). This CDR3 contains 15 residues. V was pared by 0 bases and J by 2 bases, with 9 bases between. Germline-derived CDR1 and CDR2 are SGHDT and YYEEEE. As DNA, the CDR3 is TGTGCCAGCAGCTTGGCACAGGGAGGCAATCAGCCCCAGCATTTT. Its translation: CASSLAQGGNQPQHF.

The chain employs TRBV5-1 and TRBJ2-3; possible D gene TRBD2, 6 bases. This CDR3 region has 15 residues. The germline V gene has CDR1 SGHRS and CDR2 YFSETQ. V was pared by 4 bases and J by 5 bases, with 17 bases between. CDR3 sequence (DNA): TGCGCCAGCAGCACCCAAGCGGGCTGGGGAGATACGCAGTATTTT. As protein: CASSTQAGWGDTQYF.

This chain joins TRBV9 and TRBJ2-7, with D maybe TRBD2 (6 bases). The CDR3 length is 15 residues. Trimming pared 0 bases from V and 2 bases from J, leaving 12 bases between. Germline CDR1 reads SGDLS; CDR2 reads YYNGEE. In nucleotides, the CDR3 is TGTGCCAGCAGCGTAGCTAGCGCATCAACCTACGAGCAGTACTTC. Its translation: CASSVASASTYEQYF.

The rearrangement joins TRBV6-5 to TRBJ2-3; 7 nucleotides agree with TRBD1. The length of the CDR3 is 16 residues. Germline assignment: CDR1 MNHEY and CDR2 SVGAGI. J gave up 6 bases and V 2 bases, and 11 bases lay outside the gene matches. Here the CDR3 reads CASSYRTGTVKDTQYF. Here the CDR3 DNA reads TGTGCCAGCAGTTACAGAACCGGGACAGTAAAGGATACGCAGTATTTT.

The genes are TRBV2 and TRBJ1-2; D is possibly TRBD1 (6 bases). V lost 6 bases, J lost 3 bases, and 20 bases lay in between. The CDR3 covers 16 residues. Germline assignment: CDR1 SNHLY and CDR2 FYNNEI. This CDR3 reads CASRPSLAGADYGYTF. In nucleotides, the CDR3 is TGTGCCAGCAGACCCTCGCTGGCAGGGGCGGACTATGGCTACACCTTC. The full variable domain, rest sourced from reference TRBV2 and TRBJ1-2, is EPEVTQTPSHQVTQMGQEVILRCVPISNHLYFYWYRQILGQKVEFLVSFYNNEISEKSEIFDDQFSVERPDGSNFTLKIRSTKLEDSAMYFCASRPSLAGADYGYTFGSGTRLTVV.

The chain links TRBV7-3 to TRBJ2-1, with a possible D match to TRBD1 (5 bases). The ends were cut back, 1 base at V and 5 bases at J, with 12 bases in the middle. The CDR3 spans 15 residues. CDR1 and CDR2 from the germline V gene are SGHTA and FQGTGA. The CDR3 region is CASSLRAGKDNEQFF. CDR3 DNA: TGTGCCAGCAGCTTAAGAGCAGGGAAGGACAATGAGCAGTTCTTC.

The chain links TRBV5-4 to TRBJ2-1; possibly TRBD2 for D (6 bases). Per the germline V gene, CDR1 is SGHNT and CDR2 is YYREEE (reference sequence). The V gene lost 3 bases and the J gene lost 0 bases, with 13 bases spanning the gap. CDR3 length equals 16 residues. In DNA form, the CDR3 reads TGTGCCAGCAGCTCTCTCTCCGGGAGCTCCTACAATGAGCAGTTCTTC. As protein: CASSSLSGSSYNEQFF. Full variable domain (missing parts from reference TRBV5-4 and TRBJ2-1): ETGVTQSPTHLIKTRGQQVTLRCSSQSGHNTVSWYQQALGQGPQFIFQYYREEENGRGNFPPRFSGLQFPNYSSELNVNALELDDSALYLCASSSLSGSSYNEQFFGPGTRLTVL.

This clone appeared a single time. The CDR3 loop is CATSESIAGAYEQYF. CDR3 bases: TGTGCCACCAGTGAATCTATAGCGGGAGCCTACGAGCAGTACTTC. The chain links TRBV24-1 to TRBJ2-7, with TRBD2 identical over 9 bases. J gave up 2 bases and V 4 bases, and 5 bases lay outside the gene matches. CDR1 is KGHDR and CDR2 is SFDVKD in the germline V gene. This CDR3 is built from 15 residues.

This chain uses TRBV19 with TRBJ2-4; no clear D. The length of the CDR3 is 12 residues. Trimming took 2 bases from V and 7 from J, leaving 6 bases between them. Germline-derived CDR1 and CDR2 are LNHDA and SQIVND (reference sequence). The CDR3 DNA reads TGTGCCAGTAGTATATCCGGTAACATTCAGTACTTC. It specifies CASSISGNIQYF.

The rearrangement uses TRBV7-9 and TRBJ1-2; the match to TRBD1 covers 9 bases. V gave up 5 bases and J gave up 2 bases; unmatched junction bases: 3. CDR1 SEHNR and CDR2 FQNEAQ come from the germline V gene (reference sequence). This CDR3 contains 14 residues. CDR3 nucleotides: TGTGCCAGCAGCGAAGGACAGGGGAACTATGGCTACACCTTC. Amino acid sequence: CASSEGQGNYGYTF.

The CDR3 sequence: CASSDVRGRAETQYF. Here the CDR3 DNA reads TGTGCCAGCAGCGATGTACGCGGGAGGGCGGAGACCCAGTACTTC. The chain couples TRBV7-2 to TRBJ2-5; 9 nucleotides agree with TRBD2. The CDR3 totals 15 residues. CDR1 SGHTA and CDR2 FQGNSA come from the germline V gene. V trimming: 5 bases; J trimming: 5 bases; junction bases outside the gene matches: 9. The whole variable domain, remainder taken from reference TRBV7-2 and TRBJ2-5, is GAGVSQSPSNKVTEKGKDVELRCDPISGHTALYWYRQSLGQGLEFLIYFQGNSAPDKSGLPSDRFSAERTGGSVSTLTIQRTQQEDSAVYLCASSDVRGRAETQYFGPGTRLLVL.

The chain links TRBV7-2 to TRBJ2-7, with D possibly being TRBD2 (6 bases). CDR3 length: 15 amino acids. Germline-derived CDR1 and CDR2 are SGHTA and FQGNSA. V lost 5 bases, J lost 2 bases, and 16 bases lay in between. The CDR3 DNA follows: TGTGCCAGCAGCGCCAGCACTAGCCGCACCTACGAGCAGTACTTC. It codes for CASSASTSRTYEQYF.

V gene TRBV2 combines with J gene TRBJ1-2, with D unclear. This CDR3 has 15 residues. The germline V gene has CDR1 SNHLY and CDR2 FYNNEI. V was pared by 6 bases and J by 9 bases, with 23 bases between. The DNA for the CDR3 is TGTGCCAGCAGGGAGTTTAGGCCCGAAGATAATAGCTACACCTTC. The encoded protein is CASREFRPEDNSYTF.

The rearrangement links TRBV18 to TRBJ2-5; D is possibly TRBD1 (7 bases). In germline, CDR1 is KGHSH, CDR2 LQKENI. The ends were cut back, 0 bases at V and 5 bases at J, with 19 bases in the middle. The CDR3 totals 17 residues. The CDR3 spells CASSPPSRGEGSETQYF. As DNA, the CDR3 is TGTGCCAGCTCACCACCGTCCAGGGGGGAAGGCAGCGAGACCCAGTACTTC.

The gene calls are TRBV7-3 and TRBJ2-1; tentatively, D is TRBD1 (6 bases). The V gene lost 4 bases and the J gene lost 4 bases, with 8 bases spanning the gap. CDR1 and CDR2 (germline): SGHTA, FQGTGA. The CDR3 contains 13 residues. This CDR3 is CASSSQGYNEQFF. For the CDR3, the DNA is TGTGCCAGCAGCTCACAGGGTTACAATGAGCAGTTCTTC.

V usage is TRBV30 and J usage is TRBJ2-4; no firm D call. Deletions cut 2 bases from V and 1 base from J, with 15 bases between. Germline CDR1 is GTSNPN and CDR2 is SVGIG (reference sequence). The CDR3 consists of 16 residues. CDR3 in amino acids: CAWSSRLPKAKNIQYF. DNA for the CDR3: TGTGCCTGGAGTTCCCGTCTCCCTAAGGCCAAAAACATTCAGTACTTC.